This is a list of T cell receptor beta chains from one sample in a study of blood T cell repertoires in COVID-19. Clones were read by immunoSEQ multiplex PCR, and TCRdb kept only the in-frame ones, dropping some. The repertoire holds roughly 46,000 clones, roughly nine tenths seen once, with approximately 3.1% in the top ten. The source material was PBMCs or T cells enriched from blood (not recorded which). The receptors stem from a woman aged 45-60 years who had recovered from COVID-19. Each CDR3 is given with its conserved first and last residue. The D gene is left open where the match is weak. The size entry is marked missing in some rows and otherwise reads once, few, many or a size class.

D gene	V gene	clone size	J gene	CDR3 DNA	CDR3 protein
-	TRBV7-9	once	TRBJ1-2	TGTGCCAGCAGCTTAGAAGAGCCAGGGAGGGATGGCTACACCTTC	CASSLEEPGRDGYTF
TRBD1	TRBV19	-	TRBJ2-6	TGTGCCAGTAGCCTGGGACAGGCTGGGGCCAACGTCCTGACTTTC	CASSLGQAGANVLTF
-	TRBV28	few	TRBJ1-3	TGTGCCAGCAAGGGGCAGGGAAACACCATATATTTT	CASKGQGNTIYF
-	TRBV2	-	TRBJ1-2	TGTGCCAGCAGTGAAGCGCGGCAGGGGCCCAAATACTACACCTTC	CASSEARQGPKYYTF
-	TRBV28	-	TRBJ2-3	TGTGCCAGCAGTTCCCCCCAGCGGAGAAGCACAGATACGCAGTATTTT	CASSSPQRRSTDTQYF
TRBD1	TRBV4-3	-	TRBJ1-1	TGCGCCAGCAGCCACGGACAGGGGTACACTGAAGCTTTCTTT	CASSHGQGYTEAFF
-	TRBV19	-	TRBJ2-7	TGTGCCAGTAGTATTGGGCAGGGAGGTCACGAGCAGTACTTC	CASSIGQGGHEQYF
-	TRBV18	-	TRBJ2-2	TGTGCCAGCTCACTCCAGGGGATCTGGGAGCTGTTTTTT	CASSLQGIWELFF
TRBD1	TRBV5-1	few	TRBJ2-5	TGCGCCAGCAGCGCCAGCCAGGGGGCCTTGGAGACCCAGTACTTC	CASSASQGALETQYF
TRBD1	TRBV24-1	-	TRBJ2-3	TGTGCCACCAGCCAACAGGGGAAGGGGGTATTTACGCAGTATTTT	CATSQQGKGVFTQYF
TRBD1	TRBV18	-	TRBJ2-2	TGTGCCAGCTCACCTCCGGGACAGGGGAACACCGGGGAGCTGTTTTTT	CASSPPGQGNTGELFF